This entry features one T cell receptor (beta chain) sequence. The target antigen is unknown. The data stem from a study of yellow fever vaccine responses in identical twins. Whole-study findings and limits: Twins' T cell vaccine responses reportedly looked partly convergent, partly personalized.

Trimming removed 6 bases from V and 8 bases from J; junction bases left unmatched: 4. CDR3 length: 14 residues. TCRdb itself ran the RT-PCR reads through MiXCR, one entry per CDR3 protein. The sample contains 30,000 to 40,000 distinct CDR3 sequences, more than 45% of which appear only once. This sequence joins TRBV12-3 or TRBV12-4 and TRBJ2-1; 13 nucleotides match TRBD2. This sequence originates from a woman aged 18-30 years who received the yellow fever vaccine. Sample: T cells from blood (PBMCs), unsorted or a sorted subset (not recorded which), taken before or after yellow fever vaccination (not recorded which). CDR3 DNA: TGTGCCAGCAGCCGAGGGACTAGCGGGGATGAGCAGTTCTTC. This codes for CASSRGTSGDEQFF.